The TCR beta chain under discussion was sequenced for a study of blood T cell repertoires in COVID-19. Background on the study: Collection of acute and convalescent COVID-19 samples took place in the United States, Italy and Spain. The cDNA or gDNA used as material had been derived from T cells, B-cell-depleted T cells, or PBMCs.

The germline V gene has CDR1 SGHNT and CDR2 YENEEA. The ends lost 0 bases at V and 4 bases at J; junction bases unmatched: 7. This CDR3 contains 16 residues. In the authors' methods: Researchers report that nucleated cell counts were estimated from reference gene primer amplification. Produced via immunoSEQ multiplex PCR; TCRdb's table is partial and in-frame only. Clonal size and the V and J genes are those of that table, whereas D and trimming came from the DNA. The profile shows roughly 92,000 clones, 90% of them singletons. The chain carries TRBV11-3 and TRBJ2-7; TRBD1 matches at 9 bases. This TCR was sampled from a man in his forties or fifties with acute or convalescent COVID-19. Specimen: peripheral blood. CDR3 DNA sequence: TGTGCCAGCAGCTTAGATCCCGGGACAGGGTATTACGAGCAGTACTTC. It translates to CASSLDPGTGYYEQYF.